The 31 T cell receptor beta chains below were found in one sample sequenced in a study of Ad26.COV2.S vaccination and SARS-CoV-2 variants. Sequenced by immunoSEQ multiplex PCR; TCRdb stores in-frame clones only, minus some. The sample has about 350,000 clones, approximately 90% seen once. Treatment reported: roughly 18 received Ad26.COV2.S at low or high dose, single or two shots; roughly five received placebo; per-sample allocation not given. Sample collection was performed on day 63 after the first vaccine or placebo injection. The specimen comprised peripheral blood, sampled in a trial of Ad26.COV2.S vaccine versus placebo. These receptors were taken from a person between 18 and 59 years old who received the Ad26.COV2.S COVID-19 vaccine or a placebo.

This chain uses TRBV12-3 or TRBV12-4 with TRBJ2-5; no firm D call. The CDR3 has 13 amino acids. Trimming removed 6 bases at V and 5 bases at J, with 13 bases between. The CDR3 DNA sequence: TGTGCCAGCAGCCCCGCCGCCCGGGAGACCCAGTACTTC. It translates to CASSPAARETQYF.

The gene calls are TRBV19 and TRBJ1-5; D not certain. There are 12 residues in the CDR3. Germline V gives CDR1 LNHDA, CDR2 SQIVND (reference sequence). V lost 3 bases to trimming and J lost 10 bases, with 10 bases between them. The CDR3 protein is CASSMDAGPQHF. The CDR3 bases are TGTGCCAGTAGTATGGACGCAGGACCCCAGCATTTT.

This clone was picked up one time. The chain uses TRBV5-1 and TRBJ2-6, with D possibly TRBD1 on 7 matching bases. Trimming pared 5 bases from V and 3 bases from J, leaving 15 bases between. This CDR3 is 16 amino acids long. Germline values: CDR1 SGHRS, CDR2 YFSETQ. The CDR3 here is CASSVEGAFGANVLTF. CDR3 DNA sequence: TGCGCCAGCAGTGTGGAGGGGGCATTTGGGGCCAACGTCCTGACTTTC. Supplemented by reference TRBV5-1 and TRBJ2-6, the full variable domain reads KAGVTQTPRYLIKTRGQQVTLSCSPISGHRSVSWYQQTPGQGLQFLFEYFSETQRNKGNFPGRFSGRQFSNSRSEMNVSTLELGDSALYLCASSVEGAFGANVLTFGAGSRLTVL.

Worth noting for this clone: The junction does not match germline at one end; this may be a read error. V and J are TRBV13 and TRBJ1-1, with 9 bases aligning to TRBD1. Germline CDR1 PRHDT, CDR2 FYEKMQ (reference sequence). The CDR3 consists of 14 residues. CDR3 coding DNA: TGTGCCAGCAGCGTAGGACAGGGGTTCACTGAAGCTTTCTTT. Residues: CASSVGQGFTEAFF.

V is TRBV7-2 and J is TRBJ1-1, with TRBD1 as a possible D gene (6 bases). Germline V gene data show CDR1 as SGHTA and CDR2 as FQGNSA. V lost 1 base and J 4 bases, leaving 13 bases between the germline ends. There are 15 residues in the CDR3. Here the CDR3 DNA reads TGTGCCAGCAGCTTAGAGGGGGGGGGAATCACTGAAGCTTTCTTT. Translation gives CASSLEGGGITEAFF.

This chain connects TRBV29-1 to TRBJ2-7, with 13 nucleotides matching TRBD2. V trimming: 5 bases; J trimming: 2 bases; junction bases outside the gene matches: 12. Germline V gene sequence: CDR1 SQVTM, CDR2 ANQGSEA. This CDR3 comprises 17 residues. The CDR3 sequence: CSVYGLAGVASAYEQYF. CDR3 nucleotide sequence: TGCAGCGTTTACGGACTAGCGGGAGTCGCTTCCGCCTACGAGCAGTACTTC.

The chain combines TRBV6-5 with TRBJ1-2, with TRBD1 matching over 10 bases. Trimming at V came to 5 bases and at J to 12 bases, leaving 9 bases not matched to a gene. This CDR3 spans 13 amino acids. Germline assignment: CDR1 MNHEY and CDR2 SVGAGI. The CDR3 is CASSQPGTGVHTF. DNA of the CDR3: TGTGCCAGCAGTCAACCCGGGACAGGGGTACACACCTTC.

The table lists this clone with a count of one. The rearrangement joins TRBV19 to TRBJ2-1; D remains unclear. The germline V gene has CDR1 LNHDA and CDR2 SQIVND (reference sequence). The CDR3 consists of 17 residues. V lost 3 bases and J lost 8, with 23 bases in between. The CDR3 loop reads CASSIWQDVIWVDEQFF. The DNA of the CDR3 is TGTGCCAGTAGTATTTGGCAGGATGTCATTTGGGTGGATGAGCAGTTCTTC.

This chain joins TRBV6-4 and TRBJ2-1, with D possibly being TRBD1 or TRBD2 (6 bases each). The V and J ends lost 4 bases and 7 bases respectively, with 26 bases between them. The germline gives CDR1 MRHNA, CDR2 SNTAGT. This CDR3 is 18 amino acids long. The CDR3 DNA sequence: TGTGCCAGCAGTGCCGGCCCACACCAGGGAATAGGGGGGAATGAGCAGTTCTTC. It specifies CASSAGPHQGIGGNEQFF.

In DNA, the CDR3 is TGTGCCAGCTCACCCCTACAGAACACTGAAGCTTTCTTT. Protein sequence: CASSPLQNTEAFF. V and J are TRBV18 and TRBJ1-1, with unresolved D. Germline V lookup: CDR1 KGHSH, CDR2 LQKENI. Deletions cut 3 bases from V and 1 base from J, with 6 bases between. This CDR3 is built from 13 residues.

The rearrangement uses TRBV29-1 and TRBJ1-4, with D uncertain. The CDR3 runs 14 residues. V dropped 7 bases and J dropped 4 bases, with 16 bases sitting between them. Looked up from germline, CDR1 is SQVTM and CDR2 is ANQGSEA. The CDR3 reads CSARARLDNEKLFF. The CDR3 nucleotides read TGCAGCGCGAGGGCACGCCTGGATAATGAAAAACTGTTTTTT.

The chain couples TRBV25-1 to TRBJ2-7, with D perhaps TRBD1 (6 bases). Trimming removed 1 base at V and 2 bases at J, with 9 bases between. The CDR3 covers 14 residues. Looked up from germline, CDR1 is MGHDK and CDR2 is SYGVNS. The CDR3 region is CASSEFGQTYEQYF. The CDR3 DNA is TGTGCCAGCAGTGAATTTGGACAGACCTACGAGCAGTACTTC.

A remark on this clone: The same CDR3 also results from other DNA sequences found in this sample. The chain is built from TRBV5-1 and TRBJ1-1; D unresolved. Trimming shortened V by 3 bases and J by 1 base, and 10 bases separated the two germline ends. The germline CDR1 and CDR2 sequences are SGHRS and YFSETQ. The CDR3 covers 14 residues. Here the CDR3 reads CASSSTTANTEAFF. The DNA of the CDR3 is TGCGCCAGCAGCTCAACAACGGCGAACACTGAAGCTTTCTTT.

The chain is built from TRBV7-8 and TRBJ2-5; maybe TRBD1 (6 bases). CDR1 is SGHVS, CDR2 FQNEAQ, per germline. The CDR3 contains 15 residues. Trimming stripped 4 bases from V and 2 bases from J, with 14 bases between. The CDR3 DNA reads as TGTGCCAGCAGCTACAGGTTGGGGGCTCAAGAGACCCAGTACTTC. Amino acid sequence: CASSYRLGAQETQYF.

The chain combines TRBV7-3 with TRBJ2-7; 9 bases are a match to TRBD1. V gave up 5 bases and J gave up 5 bases; unmatched junction bases: 7. CDR3 length equals 14 residues. Germline CDR1 SGHTA, CDR2 FQGTGA. Here the CDR3 reads CASSATGGYDEQYF. The CDR3 DNA is TGTGCCAGCAGCGCAACAGGGGGCTACGACGAGCAGTACTTC.

J is TRBJ2-1 and V is TRBV6-1; TRBD2 matches at 7 bases. Germline-derived CDR1 and CDR2 are MNHNS and SASEGT. This CDR3 has 17 amino acids. V lost 2 bases and J lost 2; bases outside the gene matches: 9. The CDR3 is CASSETLLAATYNEQFF. The CDR3 nucleotides read TGTGCCAGCAGTGAAACATTGCTAGCGGCCACCTACAATGAGCAGTTCTTC.

This rearrangement joins TRBV3-1 (or the pseudogene TRBV3-2) to TRBJ1-6; tentative D call: TRBD1 (6 bases). Germline-derived CDR1 and CDR2 are LGHDT and YNNKEL (reference sequence). This CDR3 spans 15 amino acids. V lost 2 bases, J lost 5 bases, and 10 bases lay in between. In nucleotides, the CDR3 is TGTGCCAGCAGCCAACTTGGACAGCATAATTCACCCCTCCACTTT. This gives the protein CASSQLGQHNSPLHF.

This clone was recorded a few times. The CDR3 loop reads CASSPGGGGYQPQHF. For the CDR3, the DNA is TGTGCCAGCAGCCCAGGGGGGGGAGGGTATCAGCCCCAGCATTTT. V is TRBV11-2 and J is TRBJ1-5; TRBD1 matches 7 bases. This CDR3 is 15 amino acids long. Germline assignment: CDR1 SGHAT and CDR2 FQNNGV. V lost 5 bases to trimming and J lost 5 bases; unmatched junction nucleotides: 9.

V gene TRBV2 combines with J gene TRBJ2-7; 9 bases align to TRBD2. The CDR3 consists of 16 residues. Germline V lookup: CDR1 SNHLY, CDR2 FYNNEI. V shed 0 bases, J shed 5 bases, and the junction held 8 bases outside the gene matches. As DNA, the CDR3 is TGTGCCAGCAGTGAAGCGAAGCGGGCTAGCGGGGACGAGCAGTACTTC. Amino acids: CASSEAKRASGDEQYF.

This chain uses TRBV19 with TRBJ2-1; TRBD2 is a possible D gene (6 bases). The CDR3 is made up of 14 amino acids. CDR1 and CDR2 (germline): LNHDA, SQIVND (reference sequence). Trimming cost V 4 bases and J 7 bases, with 14 bases left between them. This CDR3 reads CASSTGLPLNEQFF. Written as DNA, the CDR3 is TGTGCCAGTAGTACGGGACTCCCATTGAATGAGCAGTTCTTC.

The V call is TRBV12-3 or TRBV12-4, the J call TRBJ1-2; D might be TRBD1 (5 bases). The CDR3 runs to 13 residues. Trimming pared 7 bases from V and 8 bases from J, leaving 17 bases between. As DNA, the CDR3 is TGTGCCAGCAAGGGGTTTTCGTCCGGGGGCTACACCTTC. Protein: CASKGFSSGGYTF.

The chain uses TRBV9 and TRBJ2-1; 10 nucleotides match TRBD2. V lost 4 bases to trimming and J lost 5 bases; unmatched junction nucleotides: 6. The CDR3 runs to 15 residues. CDR1 and CDR2 (germline): SGDLS, YYNGEE. The CDR3 reads CASSIRTSGNNEQFF. The DNA of the CDR3 is TGTGCCAGCAGCATACGGACTAGCGGAAACAATGAGCAGTTCTTC.

This clone was recorded a few times. The chain is built from TRBV7-9 and TRBJ2-1, with D possibly being TRBD1 or TRBD2 (6 bases each). This CDR3 has 16 amino acids. The germline V gene has CDR1 SEHNR and CDR2 FQNEAQ (reference sequence). Trimming left V 4 bases short and J 2 bases short, with 15 bases between. The CDR3 sequence: CASSSDRRVPYNEQFF. CDR3 bases: TGTGCCAGCAGCTCTGACAGGAGGGTCCCCTACAATGAGCAGTTCTTC.

This sequence joins TRBV30 and TRBJ2-4; D may be TRBD1 (6 bases). The CDR3 has 10 residues. CDR1 and CDR2 (germline): GTSNPN, SVGIG (reference sequence). CDR3 sequence (DNA): TGTGCGGCAGGGGAAAACATTCAGTACTTC. It codes for CAAGENIQYF. Together with reference TRBV30 and TRBJ2-4, the CDR3 gives the full variable domain: SQTIHQWPATLVQPVGSPLSLECTVEGTSNPNLYWYRQAAGRGLQLLFYSVGIGQISSEVPQNLSASRPQDRQFILSSKKLLLSDSGFYLCAAGENIQYFGAGTRLSVL.

The rearrangement links TRBV30 to TRBJ1-3; no firm D call. The CDR3 spans 15 residues. The germline gives CDR1 GTSNPN, CDR2 SVGIG (reference sequence). Trimming stripped 1 base from V and 0 bases from J, with 10 bases between. CDR3 DNA sequence: TGTGCCTGGAGTGCAGGAGTCATCTCTGGAAACACCATATATTTT. Amino acids: CAWSAGVISGNTIYF.

The J gene is TRBJ2-3, the V gene TRBV4-1; the D is unclear. The CDR3 sequence is 13 residues long. V was shortened by 1 base and J by 5 bases, with 7 bases between the two germline ends. Germline V CDR1 and CDR2: MGHRA, YSYEKL. CDR3 region: CASSQVGVDTQYF. CDR3 nucleotide sequence: TGCGCCAGCAGCCAAGTCGGTGTAGATACGCAGTATTTT.

The chain couples TRBV27 to TRBJ2-3; 12 bases line up with TRBD2. CDR1 is MNHEY, CDR2 SMNVEV, per germline (reference sequence). The CDR3 consists of 14 residues. The V gene end was trimmed by 6 bases and the J gene end by 4 bases; junction bases not matched to a gene: 2. The CDR3 protein is CASRTSGSPDTQYF. CDR3 in DNA: TGTGCCAGCAGGACTAGCGGGAGCCCAGATACGCAGTATTTT.

J is TRBJ2-7 and V is TRBV7-9, with 8 bases fitting TRBD1. The CDR3 sequence is 14 residues long. CDR1 and CDR2 from the germline V gene are SEHNR and FQNEAQ (reference sequence). The trim removed 4 bases at V and 2 bases at J, leaving 4 bases unmatched. The CDR3 is CASSWGDRPYEQYF. CDR3 bases: TGTGCCAGCAGCTGGGGGGACAGGCCCTACGAGCAGTACTTC.

This clone came up once. V is TRBV19 and J is TRBJ1-5; weak D call: TRBD1 (6 bases). CDR3 length equals 14 residues. V shed 5 bases and J shed 2 bases, with 10 bases lying between them. Germline CDR1 reads LNHDA; CDR2 reads SQIVND (reference sequence). CDR3 in DNA: TGTGCCAGTAGTGAATACAGGGGCAATCAGCCCCAGCATTTT. It encodes CASSEYRGNQPQHF.

The chain combines TRBV7-2 with TRBJ1-1, with 7 nucleotides matching TRBD1. From germline, CDR1 is SGHTA and CDR2 FQGNSA. The ends lost 4 bases at V and 0 bases at J; junction bases unmatched: 5. The CDR3 loop spans 15 amino acids. The CDR3 spells CASSSQGQMNTEAFF. DNA for the CDR3: TGTGCCAGCAGCTCTCAGGGACAGATGAACACTGAAGCTTTCTTT.

J is TRBJ2-5 and V is TRBV4-1, with 13 bases matching TRBD2. The germline gives CDR1 MGHRA, CDR2 YSYEKL. The CDR3 covers 15 residues. Trimming took 1 base from V and 4 from J; bases not matched to a gene: 0. The CDR3 DNA sequence: TGCGCCAGCAGCCAAGGGACTAGCGGGAGAGAGACCCAGTACTTC. Translation gives CASSQGTSGRETQYF.